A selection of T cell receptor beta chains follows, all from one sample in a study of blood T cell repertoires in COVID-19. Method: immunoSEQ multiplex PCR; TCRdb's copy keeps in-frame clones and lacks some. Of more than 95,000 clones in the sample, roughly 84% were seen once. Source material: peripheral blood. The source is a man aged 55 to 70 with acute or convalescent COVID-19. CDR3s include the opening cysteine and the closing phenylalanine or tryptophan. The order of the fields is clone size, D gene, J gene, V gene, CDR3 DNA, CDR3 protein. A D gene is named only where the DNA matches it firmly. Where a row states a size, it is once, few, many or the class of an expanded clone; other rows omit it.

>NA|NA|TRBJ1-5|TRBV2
TGTGCCAGCAGTCGACAGAGATCGGTTCAGCCCCAGCATTTT
CASSRQRSVQPQHF
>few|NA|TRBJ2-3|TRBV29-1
TGCAGCGTTGGCTCTCTTACGAAACAGGCAGGTTGGACAGATACGCAGTATTTT
CSVGSLTKQAGWTDTQYF
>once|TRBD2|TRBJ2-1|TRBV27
TGTGCCAGCAGTTTAGACTGGTCTAGCGGGGTCTCCTACAATGAGCAGTTCTTC
CASSLDWSSGVSYNEQFF
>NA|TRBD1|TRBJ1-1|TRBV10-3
TGTGCCATCAGGCCGGACAGGGGGGACATGAACACTGAAGCTTTCTTT
CAIRPDRGDMNTEAFF
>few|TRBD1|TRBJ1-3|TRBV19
TGTGCCAGTAGTTTTAACAGGGGCTCTGGAAACACCATATATTTT
CASSFNRGSGNTIYF
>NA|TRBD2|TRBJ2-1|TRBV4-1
TGCGCCAGCAGTTCCAGCGGGAGCAGCGGGAATGAGCAGTTCTTC
CASSSSGSSGNEQFF
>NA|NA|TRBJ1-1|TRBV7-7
TGTGCTAGCAGCTTCTCAACTAGCACTGAAGCTTTCTTT
CASSFSTSTEAFF
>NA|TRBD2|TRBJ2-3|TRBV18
TGTGCCAGCTCACCAAACGGGAGGGTGAGAGATACGCAGTATTTT
CASSPNGRVRDTQYF
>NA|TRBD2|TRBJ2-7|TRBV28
TGTGCCAGCAGTTTAGCTACTAGCGGGAGGGGCGAGCAGTACTTC
CASSLATSGRGEQYF
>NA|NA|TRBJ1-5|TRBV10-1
TGCGCCAGCTACTGGACAAGCTTCTATAGCAATCAGCCCCAGCATTTT
CASYWTSFYSNQPQHF
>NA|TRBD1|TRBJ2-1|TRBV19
TGTGCCAGTAGCGTGACAGGGGACGATGCGGGTGAGCAGTTCTTC
CASSVTGDDAGEQFF
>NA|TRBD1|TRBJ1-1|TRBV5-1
TGCGCCAGCAGCTTCCGGGACAGGGATAACACTGAAGCTTTCTTT
CASSFRDRDNTEAFF
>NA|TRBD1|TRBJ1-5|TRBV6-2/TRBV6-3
TGTGCCAGCAGTCCCCGGGACAGGGGGTACAATCAGCCCCAGCATTTT
CASSPRDRGYNQPQHF
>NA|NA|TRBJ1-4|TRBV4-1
TGCGCCAGCAGCCAAAATCAGGGGCGTGAAAAACTGTTTTTT
CASSQNQGREKLFF
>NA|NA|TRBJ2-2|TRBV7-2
TGTGCCAGCAGCCGCAGGGAATCCGGGGAGCTGTTTTTT
CASSRRESGELFF
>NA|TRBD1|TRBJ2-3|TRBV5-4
TGTGCCAGCAGTTATGGGACAGGGGGAAGGGGCACAGATACGCAGTATTTT
CASSYGTGGRGTDTQYF
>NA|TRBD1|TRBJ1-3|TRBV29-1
TGCAGCGTTGATGCTACAGGGGCTGGAAACACCATATATTTT
CSVDATGAGNTIYF
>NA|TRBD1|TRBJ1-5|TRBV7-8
TGTGCCAGTGGACAGGTGAGCAATCAGCCCCAGCATTTT
CASGQVSNQPQHF
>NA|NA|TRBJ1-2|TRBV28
TGTGCCAGCAGTCCTGCAGGCCTTAACTATGGCTACACCTTC
CASSPAGLNYGYTF
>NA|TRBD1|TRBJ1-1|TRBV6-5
TGTGCCAGCATCCCTCCGGGACAGGGGCGCGCTGAAGCTTTCTTT
CASIPPGQGRAEAFF
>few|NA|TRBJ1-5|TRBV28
TGTGCCAGCAACCTCCCCCTAGTGACGGCATATAGCAATCAGCCCCAGCATTTT
CASNLPLVTAYSNQPQHF
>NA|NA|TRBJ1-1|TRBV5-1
TGCGCCAGCAGCTTGGCACAGAGAAACACTGAAGCTTTCTTT
CASSLAQRNTEAFF